This T cell receptor (beta chain) was identified in a study of blood T cells in healthy people across ages. Study-wide results and limits: Age advanced and TCR beta diversity per million T cells fell, roughly linearly.

The use of a sample-barcoded 5' primer and a J-beta primer mix characterized a second PCR of roughly 6 to 11 cycles. MiXCR was run by TCRdb on the 5' RACE reads, yielding one entry per CDR3 protein. The data contain roughly 1.7 million distinct CDR3 sequences, 34% of them singletons. Of note for this clonotype: Its antigen is as yet unknown.

The clonotype comes from a woman in her twenties or thirties in good health. Sequencing was carried out using blood.

In DNA, the CDR3 is TGTGCCAGCAGCCCACCCAGCGAGATGGGCCGGGGTACGCAGTATTTT. Protein product: CASSPPSEMGRGTQYF. The chain joins TRBV7-9 to TRBJ2-3, with TRBD2 as a possible D gene (5 bases). There are 16 residues in the CDR3. From germline, CDR1 is SEHNR and CDR2 FQNEAQ (reference sequence). V was shortened by 5 bases and J by 8 bases, with 23 bases between the two germline ends. The whole variable domain, filled in from reference TRBV7-9 and TRBJ2-3, reads DTGVSQNPRHKITKRGQNVTFRCDPISEHNRLYWYRQTLGQGPEFLTYFQNEAQLEKSRLLSDRFSAERPKGSFSTLEIQRTEQGDSAMYLCASSPPSEMGRGTQYFGPGTRLTVL.